These 26 T cell receptor beta chains originate from one sample sequenced in a study of cytomegalovirus exposure and HLA in healthy donors. 13 Jbeta primers and 60 Vbeta primers were used for the PCR. Produced via immunoSEQ multiplex PCR; TCRdb's table is partial and in-frame only. This table lists roughly 190,000 clones. Source material: PBMCs. The receptors here all came from a man aged 30 to 45 in good health and CMV-seronegative.

Note on this clone: Distinct nucleotide sequences in the sample also encode this CDR3. The chain has TRBV5-6 and TRBJ2-7; D is perhaps TRBD1 (6 bases). Germline assignment: CDR1 SGHDT and CDR2 YYEEEE. Between the trimmed V and J ends, which lost 5 bases and 7 bases, there was a span of 25 bases. CDR3 size: 16 residues. CDR3 residues: CASRFGIGGKDYEQYF. The DNA for the CDR3 is TGTGCCAGCAGATTTGGAATAGGGGGAAAAGACTATGAGCAGTACTTC.

The V and J genes are TRBV4-2 and TRBJ2-7; 14 bases are a match to TRBD2. Germline V gives CDR1 LGHNA, CDR2 YNFKEQ. After removal of 2 bases from V and 5 bases from J, the junction contained 14 bases not matched to a gene. CDR3 size: 19 residues. The CDR3 coding sequence is TGTGCCAGCAGCCAAACGCCCCCTCAGCCGGGACTAGCGGGAGACGAGCAGTACTTC. Its translation is CASSQTPPQPGLAGDEQYF.

The V call is TRBV9, the J call TRBJ1-5; possible D gene TRBD1, 6 bases. Germline V gene data show CDR1 as SGDLS and CDR2 as YYNGEE. Between the trimmed V and J ends, which lost 3 bases and 5 bases, there was a span of 9 bases. The CDR3 covers 13 residues. The CDR3 is CASSDRDDQPQHF. Written as DNA, the CDR3 is TGTGCCAGCAGCGACAGGGACGATCAGCCCCAGCATTTT.

J is TRBJ2-3 and V is TRBV30; tentatively, D is TRBD1 (7 bases). The CDR3 contains 15 residues. V lost 2 bases and J 0 bases, leaving 12 bases between the germline ends. Looked up from germline, CDR1 is GTSNPN and CDR2 is SVGIG (reference sequence). The CDR3 sequence: CAWSRGTASTDTQYF. In DNA, the CDR3 is TGTGCCTGGAGTCGCGGGACAGCTAGCACAGATACGCAGTATTTT.

The chain is built from TRBV6-1 and TRBJ2-5, with a weak D call TRBD1 (5 bases). Gene TRBJ2-7 matches the end of the DNA better, so the J call may be wrong. The CDR3 length is 14 residues. Germline V gene sequence: CDR1 MNHNS, CDR2 SASEGT. CDR3 coding DNA: TGTGCCAGCAGTGGGTGGGGCAGCTCCTACGAGCAGTACTTC. Its translation: CASSGWGSSYEQYF.

The chain uses TRBV28 and TRBJ1-1, with D possibly matching TRBD1 (6 bases). The CDR3 totals 14 residues. V was shortened by 8 bases and J by 1 base, with 14 bases between the two germline ends. Germline assignment: CDR1 MDHEN and CDR2 SYDVKM. CDR3 sequence: CASRPGHKNTEAFF. The CDR3 DNA reads as TGTGCCAGCCGACCGGGACACAAGAACACTGAAGCTTTCTTT.

The CDR3 nucleotides read TGTGCCAGCAGCTTATGGGGGGGAAGGAATCAGCCCCAGCATTTT. Residues: CASSLWGGRNQPQHF. This chain links TRBV7-2 with TRBJ1-5; tentatively, D is TRBD1 (5 bases). CDR3 size: 15 residues. V lost 2 bases to trimming and J lost 4 bases, with 12 bases between them. Looked up from germline, CDR1 is SGHTA and CDR2 is FQGNSA.

The chain has TRBV27 and TRBJ2-1; 14 bases are a match to TRBD2. The CDR3 spans 18 residues. Germline CDR1 reads MNHEY; CDR2 reads SMNVEV (reference sequence). V lost 6 bases to trimming and J lost 4 bases; unmatched junction nucleotides: 11. The CDR3 nucleotides read TGTGCCAGCAGGGACCCCGGGACTAGCGGGAGAGCATACAATGAGCAGTTCTTC. Its translation is CASRDPGTSGRAYNEQFF.

The rearrangement uses TRBV5-4 and TRBJ2-4; a weak D match, TRBD1 (7 bases). The V gene's germline CDR1 is SGHNT and CDR2 YYREEE (reference sequence). The CDR3 has 16 amino acids. Trimming shortened V by 4 bases and J by 6 bases, and 20 bases separated the two germline ends. CDR3 in amino acids: CASSAGGTADSNIQYF. CDR3 coding DNA: TGTGCCAGCAGCGCCGGCGGGACAGCAGATTCAAACATTCAGTACTTC.

The rearrangement links TRBV6-5 to TRBJ2-5, with TRBD1 as a possible D gene (5 bases). Germline values: CDR1 MNHEY, CDR2 SVGAGI. This CDR3 contains 15 residues. Trimming shortened V by 0 bases and J by 5 bases, and 13 bases separated the two germline ends. The CDR3 nucleotides are TGTGCCAGCAGTTACTCGGCAGGGAACCGGGAGACCCAGTACTTC. Translated: CASSYSAGNRETQYF.

This chain links TRBV27 with TRBJ1-5; 9 positions match TRBD1. The CDR3 is 13 amino acids. Germline loops: CDR1 MNHEY, CDR2 SMNVEV (reference sequence). The trim removed 8 bases at V and 4 bases at J, leaving 3 bases unmatched. Here the CDR3 reads CASQQGANQPQHF. CDR3 nucleotide sequence: TGTGCCAGCCAACAGGGGGCAAATCAGCCCCAGCATTTT.

J is TRBJ1-2 and V is TRBV5-6; the match to TRBD1 covers 10 bases. Germline CDR1 reads SGHDT; CDR2 reads YYEEEE. The CDR3 length is 18 residues. V was clipped by 1 base and J by 4 bases; unmatched bases: 13. This CDR3 reads CASSLSRGTGDLAYGYTF. CDR3 in DNA: TGTGCCAGCAGCTTGTCCCGGGGGACAGGGGACCTTGCCTATGGCTACACCTTC. The whole variable domain, remainder taken from reference TRBV5-6 and TRBJ1-2, is DAGVTQSPTHLIKTRGQQVTLRCSPKSGHDTVSWYQQALGQGPQFIFQYYEEEERQRGNFPDRFSGHQFPNYSSELNVNALLLGDSALYLCASSLSRGTGDLAYGYTFGSGTRLTVV.

The chain couples TRBV4-3 to TRBJ1-4; D ambiguous. This CDR3 has 15 amino acids. In germline, CDR1 is LGHNA, CDR2 YSLEER. V was pared by 0 bases and J by 4 bases, with 9 bases between. The CDR3 coding sequence is TGCGCCAGCAGCCAAGATTCCGTCTTTAATGAAAAACTGTTTTTT. Translating gives CASSQDSVFNEKLFF.

The genes are TRBV7-9 and TRBJ1-2; D is uncertain. Germline V gene sequence: CDR1 SEHNR, CDR2 FQNEAQ (reference sequence). V lost 8 bases and J lost 2, with 9 bases in between. This CDR3 spans 12 amino acids. CDR3 coding DNA: TGTGCCAGCGCCGGGTCGAACTATGGCTACACCTTC. It specifies CASAGSNYGYTF.

The chain employs TRBV2 and TRBJ1-3; D gene ambiguous. This CDR3 spans 14 amino acids. V was cut by 7 bases and J by 3 bases, with 13 bases left in between. Germline lookup yields CDR1 SNHLY and CDR2 FYNNEI. The CDR3 here is CASTPMGSGNTIYF. The CDR3 nucleotides read TGTGCCAGCACCCCTATGGGGAGTGGAAACACCATATATTTT. Full variable domain (rest looked up from reference TRBV2 and TRBJ1-3): EPEVTQTPSHQVTQMGQEVILRCVPISNHLYFYWYRQILGQKVEFLVSFYNNEISEKSEIFDDQFSVERPDGSNFTLKIRSTKLEDSAMYFCASTPMGSGNTIYFGEGSWLTVV.

V and J are TRBV19 and TRBJ2-7; 10 bases line up with TRBD1. Losses at the gene ends were 7 bases for V and 0 bases for J; bases not matched to a gene: 6. CDR3 length equals 15 residues. Germline V lookup: CDR1 LNHDA, CDR2 SQIVND (reference sequence). CDR3 coding DNA: TGTGCCAGTACCGCCGGGACAGGGGCCTCCTACGAGCAGTACTTC. Its protein is CASTAGTGASYEQYF. Filled out from reference TRBV19 and TRBJ2-7, the complete variable domain reads DGGITQSPKYLFRKEGQNVTLSCEQNLNHDAMYWYRQDPGQGLRLIYYSQIVNDFQKGDIAEGYSVSREKKESFPLTVTSAQKNPTAFYLCASTAGTGASYEQYFGPGTRLTVT.

The rearrangement joins TRBV6-5 to TRBJ1-1, with 9 nucleotides matching TRBD1. The CDR3 sequence is 15 residues long. J lost 7 bases, V lost 6 bases, and 12 bases had no gene match. In germline, CDR1 is MNHEY, CDR2 SVGAGI. The CDR3 is CASRLNRDRDFEAFF. The CDR3 nucleotides read TGTGCCAGCAGACTTAACCGGGACAGGGACTTTGAAGCTTTCTTT.

CDR3 sequence: CASTRRELFF. The CDR3 DNA follows: TGTGCCAGCACCCGTAGGGAGCTGTTTTTT. V is TRBV11-2 and J is TRBJ2-2; D is ambiguous. Deletions cut 7 bases from V and 9 bases from J, with 6 bases between. CDR3 length: 10 residues. The germline V gene encodes CDR1 SGHAT and CDR2 FQNNGV.

In DNA, the CDR3 is TGTGCCATCAGCGGACTAGCGGGAGCGGAAGGCGAGCAGTACTTC. This sequence encodes CAISGLAGAEGEQYF. This chain joins TRBV10-3 and TRBJ2-7, with 13 positions matching TRBD2. J lost 6 bases, V lost 6 bases, and 8 bases had no gene match. This CDR3 spans 15 amino acids. Germline lookup yields CDR1 ENHRY and CDR2 SYGVKD.

This chain uses TRBV13 with TRBJ2-7; possibly TRBD1 for D (6 bases). V dropped 4 bases and J dropped 3 bases, with 16 bases sitting between them. In germline, CDR1 is PRHDT, CDR2 FYEKMQ (reference sequence). This CDR3 is built from 15 residues. The DNA of the CDR3 is TGTGCCAGCAGCTCCCTGGACAGCCCAAACTACGAGCAGTACTTC. Translated: CASSSLDSPNYEQYF.

The gene calls are TRBV27 and TRBJ1-5; no definite D call. Trimming took 0 bases from V and 2 from J, leaving 5 bases between them. The CDR3 sequence is 14 residues long. CDR1 is MNHEY, CDR2 SMNVEV, per germline (reference sequence). The CDR3 DNA reads as TGTGCCAGCAGTTTATCCGTCGGCAATCAGCCCCAGCATTTT. This encodes CASSLSVGNQPQHF.

This rearrangement joins TRBV21-1 to TRBJ1-3. TRBV21-1 is described as a pseudogene. This CDR3 has 9 residues. The CDR3 sequence: CAEGNTIYF. The DNA of the CDR3 is TGTGCCGAGGGAAACACCATATATTTT.

V gene TRBV30 combines with J gene TRBJ2-1; 13 bases agree with TRBD2. Germline CDR1 is GTSNPN and CDR2 is SVGIG (reference sequence). The trim removed 4 bases at V and 1 base at J, leaving 13 bases unmatched. CDR3 size: 19 residues. The CDR3 spells CAWNPLRTSGSWSYNEQFF. The CDR3 DNA sequence: TGTGCCTGGAACCCCCTTCGGACTAGCGGGAGTTGGTCCTACAATGAGCAGTTCTTC.

This chain uses TRBV10-3 with TRBJ1-1; 8 bases line up with TRBD1. V trimming: 6 bases; J trimming: 2 bases; junction bases outside the gene matches: 8. The CDR3 runs 15 residues. Germline values: CDR1 ENHRY, CDR2 SYGVKD. CDR3 in amino acids: CAIRAVQGGNTEAFF. Here the CDR3 DNA reads TGTGCCATCAGAGCAGTACAGGGGGGTAACACTGAAGCTTTCTTT.

The chain joins TRBV19 to TRBJ1-1; the D gene is possibly TRBD1 (5 bases). V gave up 5 bases and J gave up 5 bases, with 12 bases separating them. The CDR3 runs to 13 residues. Per germline, CDR1 LNHDA and CDR2 SQIVND (reference sequence). The CDR3 protein is CASSPPGRTEAFF. CDR3 nucleotide sequence: TGTGCCAGTAGTCCCCCAGGGAGGACTGAAGCTTTCTTT.

The rearrangement links TRBV6-5 to TRBJ1-5; 10 nucleotides match TRBD1. The CDR3 totals 15 residues. After removal of 6 bases from V and 6 bases from J, the junction contained 8 bases not matched to a gene. Germline-derived CDR1 and CDR2 are MNHEY and SVGAGI. This CDR3 reads CASSRQGAHGQPQHF. CDR3 nucleotides: TGTGCCAGCAGCCGACAGGGGGCGCACGGTCAGCCCCAGCATTTT.